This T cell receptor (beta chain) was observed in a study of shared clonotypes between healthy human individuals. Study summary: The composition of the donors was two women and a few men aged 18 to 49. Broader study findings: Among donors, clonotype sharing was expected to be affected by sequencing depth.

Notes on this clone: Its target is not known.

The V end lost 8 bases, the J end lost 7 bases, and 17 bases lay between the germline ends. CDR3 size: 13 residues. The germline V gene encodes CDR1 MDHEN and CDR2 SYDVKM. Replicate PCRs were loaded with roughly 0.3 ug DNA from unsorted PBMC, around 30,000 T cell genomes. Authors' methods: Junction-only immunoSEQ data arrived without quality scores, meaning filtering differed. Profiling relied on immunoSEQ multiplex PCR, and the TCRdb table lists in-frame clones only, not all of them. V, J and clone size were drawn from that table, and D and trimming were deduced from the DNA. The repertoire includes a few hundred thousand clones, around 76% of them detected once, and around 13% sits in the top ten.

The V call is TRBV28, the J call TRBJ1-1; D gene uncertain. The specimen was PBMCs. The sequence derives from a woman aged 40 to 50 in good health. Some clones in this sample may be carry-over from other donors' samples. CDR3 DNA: TGTGCCAGCTTCCAGTGGGGTCTGAGTGAAGCTTTCTTT. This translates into CASFQWGLSEAFF.